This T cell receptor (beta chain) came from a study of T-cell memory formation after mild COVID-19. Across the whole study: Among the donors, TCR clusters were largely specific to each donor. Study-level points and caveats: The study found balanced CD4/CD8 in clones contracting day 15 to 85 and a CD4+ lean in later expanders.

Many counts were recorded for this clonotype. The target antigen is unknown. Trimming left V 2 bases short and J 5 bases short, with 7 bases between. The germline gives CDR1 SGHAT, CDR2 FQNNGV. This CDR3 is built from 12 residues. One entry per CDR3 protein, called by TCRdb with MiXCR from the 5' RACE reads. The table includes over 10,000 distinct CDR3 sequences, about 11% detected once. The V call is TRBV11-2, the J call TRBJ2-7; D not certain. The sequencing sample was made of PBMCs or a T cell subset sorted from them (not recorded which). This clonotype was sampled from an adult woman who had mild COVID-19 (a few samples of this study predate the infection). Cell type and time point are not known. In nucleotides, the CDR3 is TGTGCCAGCAGCTTATATAGGGACGAGCAGTACTTC. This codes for CASSLYRDEQYF.